The entry below gives a single T cell receptor beta chain sequence along with its context. There is no known antigen for this receptor. Base quality data are lacking; no much larger clone is found one base away. The cohort was made up of approximately 670 healthy bone marrow donors. All cohort members were sampled while nominally healthy, although unrecorded immune exposures were likely present. The donor tested CMV seropositive, placing the donor among the roughly 300 seropositive members of the cohort. A peripheral blood sample was collected from each donor, and TCR beta sequencing was performed on peripheral blood mononuclear cells. Genomic DNA extraction from the blood cell samples was performed with the Qiagen DNeasy Blood Extraction Kit. These data belong to a study of cytomegalovirus exposure and HLA in healthy donors (dated by TCRdb to 2016 to 2017). Regarding the study in general: In an earlier analysis of 587 of the donors, 276 Gb of sequence data and about 110 million unique TCR beta sequences from 150 million to 200 million T cells were reported. About 280 gigabases of sequencing data and around 80 million unique TCR sequences made up an early release that covered nearly 650 HLA-typed donors. Of the roughly 390 genotyped donors, approximately 80% fell in the genetic ancestry cluster associated with self-reported Caucasian donors. The aim of the study was to test whether cataloging public T cell receptors could identify signatures of past pathogen exposure. Using immunosequencing, the study profiled T cell repertoires from about 650 subjects and related those repertoires to cytomegalovirus serostatus. Along with the approximately 600-subject first cohort, a separate validation cohort of over a hundred different subjects was used. The study combined high-throughput TCR immunosequencing, statistical association of individual TCRs with disease status, and machine learning to predict cytomegalovirus infection status. To study patterns of TCR occurrence, a later analysis re-analyzed previously published TCR beta repertoires from hundreds of donors and added high-resolution HLA genotyping. The later analysis used no new phenotypic data to find candidate immune exposures, relying instead on TCR beta sequences and their occurrence across donors. To decide whether each TCR beta V gene segment behaved as functional or pseudogenic, an earlier analysis of some 540 of the donors relied on high-throughput TCR beta sequencing. Donor age, sex, ethnicity and CMV serostatus were collected together with the repertoire data. Genome-wide SNP genotypes for about 55% of the 666 donors were used in a later genetic analysis, which treated that subset as a discovery cohort. Every repertoire in the discovery cohort had been generated on one and the same sequencing platform. Both class I and class II loci were covered by HLA typing, at four-digit resolution. The number of donors typed differed by locus, with roughly 620-640 for A, B, C, DRB1 and DQB1, 522 for DQA1, 600 to 610 for DPA1, and approximately 470 for DPB1. A handful of DR-DQ haplotypes were treated as single units for association and clustering because of strong linkage in the cohort. Among some 410 genotyped donors of the cohort, an average of approximately 230,000 unique TCR beta nucleotide sequences were sequenced per donor, about a sixth of them non-productive.

Libraries were made using the immunoSEQ multiplex PCR assay. The multiplex PCR relied on a mix of 60 forward primers for TCR Vbeta segments and 13 reverse primers for TCR Jbeta segments. A multiplex PCR assay on genomic DNA amplified the CDR3 region of rearranged TCR beta genes. The amplified TCR beta libraries were sequenced on the Illumina HiSeq System as 87-base-pair reads. As for the original processing: In a later analysis, approximately 74 million unique TCR beta chains were counted across the roughly 670 repertoires, and about 10 million of these chains were shared by at least two donors. To remove PCR and sequencing errors, raw reads were error-corrected and collapsed into unique sequences using a nearest-neighbor algorithm that merged closely related sequences. Alignment of CDR3 sequences to IMGT reference sequences was used to assign V, D and J gene segments. For a sequence to be retained, a match of at least six nucleotides was required to both a V gene segment and a J gene segment. A rearrangement was called productive if the CDR3 had no stop codons and remained in frame with V and J, and every other rearrangement was called non-productive. CDR3 was defined by IMGT convention, running from the second conserved V-encoded cysteine to the conserved J-encoded phenylalanine. The earlier analysis of a few hundred of the donors excluded any sequence lacking an unambiguous match to a single V gene segment. An earlier analysis of about 590 of the donors classified V segments as functional when productive rearrangements were above 56.7% and as segregating when the standard deviation between donors was above 5%. A statistical classification framework was built for diagnosing cytomegalovirus status from the catalog of TCR beta chain sequences. V and J gene assignment, in a later analysis, came from comparing TCR nucleotide sequences with IMGT/GENE-DB human TR gene sequences. In a later analysis, CDR3 sequences and most-parsimonious VDJ recombination scenarios were assigned using the TCRdist pipeline. In a later analysis, each TCR beta chain was defined by its CDR3 amino acid sequence together with its V-gene family, and reads without a unique V-gene family were excluded. As a way to deal with suspected cross-contamination and a sequencing artifact, a later analysis dropped roughly 620 nucleotide sequences that were highly shared and had low generation probability. In a later analysis, a clonal expansion index for each public chain was calculated from normalized within-repertoire ranks of inferred template counts. Generation probabilities in a later analysis came from a VDJ recombination model fitted to out-of-frame rearrangements, and those results were checked against IGoR. In a later analysis, TCR-TCR, TCR-HLA and TCR-CMV co-occurrence was scored with hypergeometric tests, and a repertoire-size bias correction was applied to TCR pairs. To estimate false discovery rates, a later analysis permuted the HLA or CMV assignments 20 times. In a later analysis, co-occurring TCRs were grouped using DBSCAN, with TCRdist sequence similarity added in when clustering inside HLA-allele-positive subsets. For co-occurrence clustering, repertoires with fewer than 30,000 or more than 120,000 public chains were excluded, along with about five repertoires with anomalous nucleotide sharing. Imported from immuneACCESS, the table was reduced by TCRdb to in-frame sequences with V and J called. These copies leave out some clones; in studies compared against another copy, an unresolved V gene accounts for under half, and the cause of the remainder is not known. V and J calls and clone size are copied from that table; D and trimming were computed from the DNA. The sample table holds some 150,000 clones, of which around 80% were seen once. The top ten constitute under 6% of the sample.

The CDR3 runs 11 residues from the cysteine to the phenylalanine. Of the read, only the CDR3 DNA is kept; its 33 bases are in frame from base 1. CDR1 and CDR2, per the germline V gene (reference sequence), are DFQATT and SNEGSKA. General study outcomes and caveats: Cytomegalovirus status was reported to be diagnosed by the classifier with high specificity and sensitivity in both the original and validation cohorts. Broadly in line with IMGT annotations, most TCR beta V segments showed up in productive rearrangements about 87% or about 30% of the time in an earlier analysis of several hundred of the donors. A later analysis reported that several top co-occurrence clusters appeared linked to parvovirus B19, influenza, CMV and Epstein-Barr virus. Immune exposure information for the cohort was limited to CMV serostatus. Most CMV-associated TCR beta chains appeared to be HLA-restricted in a later analysis, and the HLA associations seemed to be driven largely by CMV exposure. In a later analysis, the rate of TCR association differed among HLA loci, with DRB1 alleles having the most associated TCRs and HLA-C alleles having the fewest. Some IMGT-functional V segments, including TRBV6-2 and TRBV6-3, could not be distinguished by the 87-base-pair reads and were therefore excluded. A later analysis associated about 17,000 TCR beta sequences with specific HLA alleles at a false discovery rate of 0.05. In a later analysis, HLA-associated TCR beta chains showed more clonal expansion and lower generation probabilities than non-associated chains that were equally common. The study listed 164 TCR beta chains as associated with cytomegalovirus. The earlier analysis of fewer than 750 of the donors excluded seventeen rarely observed V segments, including chromosome 9 orphons, because counts were too low. In this cohort, only TCR beta chains were sequenced, and detectable features were limited by the absence of alpha or paired-chain data. The presence/absence analyses assumed that sequencing depth was roughly uniform across donors, and that assumption may not be true. The authors suggested that the approach could potentially be extended to other disease states and immunological phenotypes. A further reported finding was that TCR beta sequences accurately predicted the HLA-A and HLA-B alleles for most subjects in the first cohort. Across donors, most TCR sequences were observed very rarely, whereas some public TCRs were present in many individuals. Assigning TCR associations to individual alleles was difficult when HLA alleles, especially DR and DQ, strongly co-occurred. A group of highly shared sequence variants was considered likely to be a technical artifact of the sequencing pipeline. Compared with the roughly 700-donor mean, donors in an Asian-associated ancestry cluster had fewer N-insertions in productive TCRs, according to a later genetic analysis. Correlated functional status among segregating V segments might be attributable to linkage disequilibrium, but an unknown experimental factor could not be ruled out. In vitro tests confirmed that a few of the cytomegalovirus-associated TCR beta chains recognize cytomegalovirus antigens. HLA typing was unavailable for some donors at each locus, so association tests used only the typed subset. A later genetic analysis associated a missense DCLRE1C variant with V-gene and J-gene trimming of TCR beta chains, and an independent cohort replicated the association.

The origin of this receptor is a woman aged 50 to 60 in good health and CMV-seropositive. The V and J genes are TRBV20-1 and TRBJ1-1; TRBD1 could be the D gene, as 6 bases match. The sample comprised PBMCs. The DNA reads as follows: TGCAGCCGGGACACGAACACTGAAGCTTTCTTT. This sequence encodes CSRDTNTEAFF.